Presented here are 25 T cell receptor beta chains from one specimen sequenced in a study of beta chain features in type 1 diabetes. Study-wide points: Moderate but significant shortening of TCRB CDR3s was recorded in all four CD4+ subsets from Type 1 diabetes patients.

Antigens for these TCRs are unknown. Investigators reverse transcribed all isolated RNA, so they sequenced expressed TCRB transcripts. Libraries were prepared by immunoSEQ multiplex PCR; TCRdb keeps only in-frame clonotypes and omits some of them. The sample holds approximately 600,000 clones; around 12% are singletons and the top ten take around 0.12%. Sequencing was performed on naive CD4+ T cells from blood. These receptors were collected from a man aged 30 to 39 with type 1 diabetes.

This clone was detected a few times. The gene calls are TRBV7-2 and TRBJ1-5; no clear D gene. The CDR3 spans 15 residues. Germline V lookup: CDR1 SGHTA, CDR2 FQGNSA. V was pared by 4 bases and J by 1 base, with 11 bases between. The CDR3 DNA reads as TGTGCCAGCAGCTGGTCCTGGGCCAGCAATCAGCCCCAGCATTTT. It codes for CASSWSWASNQPQHF. The entire variable domain, with the rest obtained from reference TRBV7-2 and TRBJ1-5, is as follows: GAGVSQSPSNKVTEKGKDVELRCDPISGHTALYWYRQSLGQGLEFLIYFQGNSAPDKSGLPSDRFSAERTGGSVSTLTIQRTQQEDSAVYLCASSWSWASNQPQHFGDGTRLSIL.

The CDR3 region has the DNA TGTGCCTGGACTCAACTCGGGGACAGACAGCAGTTCTTC. This translates into CAWTQLGDRQQFF. The chain employs TRBV30 and TRBJ2-1, with 7 positions matching TRBD1. Germline loops: CDR1 GTSNPN, CDR2 SVGIG (reference sequence). This CDR3 is 13 amino acids long. The V gene end was trimmed by 4 bases and the J gene end by 11 bases; junction bases not matched to a gene: 11.

J is TRBJ1-5 and V is TRBV19; D perhaps matches TRBD1 (5 bases). V was trimmed by 7 bases and J by 4 bases, leaving 17 bases between them. The CDR3 totals 15 residues. Germline V gene sequence: CDR1 LNHDA, CDR2 SQIVND (reference sequence). The CDR3 DNA follows: TGTGCCAGTAATCTAGCCGGGACTCCAAATCAGCCCCAGCATTTT. This gives the protein CASNLAGTPNQPQHF.

This clone showed up just a few times. This rearrangement joins TRBV2 to TRBJ2-2; D unclear. Germline V gene data show CDR1 as SNHLY and CDR2 as FYNNEI. This CDR3 has 15 amino acids. V was cut by 4 bases and J by 5 bases, with 14 bases left in between. CDR3 loop: CASSVGDSGTGELFF. CDR3 coding DNA: TGTGCCAGCAGTGTTGGTGATTCGGGTACCGGGGAGCTGTTTTTT.

This clone was seen more than once but under ten times. The chain employs TRBV23-1 and TRBJ1-1; 9 bases line up with TRBD1. TRBV23-1 is reported as an ORF; its role is uncertain. The V segment lost 0 bases and the J segment 2 bases; nucleotides outside the gene matches: 7. This CDR3 has 17 amino acids. The CDR3 bases are TGCGCCAGCAGTCAATCGGAGGGGACAGGGAGCAACACTGAAGCTTTCTTT. Amino acid sequence: CASSQSEGTGSNTEAFF.

The chain combines TRBV7-9 with TRBJ1-3; possible D gene TRBD1, 5 bases. The V gene's germline CDR1 is SEHNR and CDR2 FQNEAQ (reference sequence). V gave up 3 bases and J gave up 7 bases, with 13 bases separating them. The CDR3 spans 14 residues. The CDR3 region is CASSFTRVSNTIYF. The DNA of the CDR3 is TGTGCCAGCAGCTTTACCAGGGTTAGCAACACCATATATTTT. Using reference TRBV7-9 and TRBJ1-3 for the parts outside the CDR3, the full variable domain is DTGVSQNPRHKITKRGQNVTFRCDPISEHNRLYWYRQTLGQGPEFLTYFQNEAQLEKSRLLSDRFSAERPKGSFSTLEIQRTEQGDSAMYLCASSFTRVSNTIYFGEGSWLTVV.

This clone was recorded once. The chain has TRBV7-8 and TRBJ2-5, with TRBD2 identical over 7 bases. The CDR3 has 15 amino acids. Per the germline V gene, CDR1 is SGHVS and CDR2 is FQNEAQ. V shed 5 bases and J 3 bases; nucleotides not matched to a gene: 9. The CDR3, as DNA: TGTGCCAGCAGCCCCCGGCGGGGGAGAGAAGAGACCCAGTACTTC. As protein: CASSPRRGREETQYF.

V and J are TRBV2 and TRBJ2-7; D possibly uses TRBD1 or TRBD2 (5 bases each). Per germline, CDR1 SNHLY and CDR2 FYNNEI. This CDR3 region has 12 residues. The V gene lost 6 bases and the J gene lost 5 bases, with 11 bases spanning the gap. CDR3 amino acids: CASRGETHEQYF. The CDR3, as DNA: TGTGCCAGCAGGGGGGAGACGCACGAGCAGTACTTC.

The J gene is TRBJ1-1, the V gene TRBV7-3, with a possible D match to TRBD1 (5 bases). Germline lookup yields CDR1 SGHTA and CDR2 FQGTGA. This CDR3 spans 15 amino acids. Trimming left V 5 bases short and J 1 base short, with 14 bases between. The CDR3 sequence is CASSPSGTGNTEAFF. The CDR3, as DNA: TGTGCCAGCAGCCCATCCGGGACGGGGAACACTGAAGCTTTCTTT.

The sample holds a few counts of this clone. The sample contains more than one DNA sequence encoding this CDR3. The rearrangement links TRBV9 to TRBJ2-2; D might be TRBD1 (6 bases). Germline V lookup: CDR1 SGDLS, CDR2 YYNGEE. The CDR3 loop spans 13 amino acids. V was clipped by 1 base and J by 5 bases, with 6 bases between them. CDR3 residues: CASSVQGTGELFF. In DNA form, the CDR3 reads TGTGCCAGCAGCGTACAGGGGACCGGGGAGCTGTTTTTT.

This clone has a handful of counts. The chain links TRBV19 to TRBJ2-7; possible D gene TRBD1, 6 bases. Germline assignment: CDR1 LNHDA and CDR2 SQIVND (reference sequence). The CDR3 runs 14 residues. The germline V and J ends were trimmed by 5 bases and 4 bases, with 15 bases remaining between them. This CDR3 is CASSAWGQGYEQYF. CDR3 nucleotide sequence: TGTGCCAGTAGTGCCTGGGGGCAGGGGTACGAGCAGTACTTC. Looking up the rest from reference TRBV19 and TRBJ2-7 gives the full variable domain: DGGITQSPKYLFRKEGQNVTLSCEQNLNHDAMYWYRQDPGQGLRLIYYSQIVNDFQKGDIAEGYSVSREKKESFPLTVTSAQKNPTAFYLCASSAWGQGYEQYFGPGTRLTVT.

The chain uses TRBV23-1 and TRBJ1-5, with D possibly being TRBD1 (5 bases). TRBV23-1 is marked as an open reading frame, function uncertain. The CDR3 totals 14 residues. The V gene lost 3 bases and the J gene lost 2 bases, with 8 bases spanning the gap. CDR3 amino acids: CASSHRGGNQPQHF. The CDR3, as DNA: TGCGCCAGCAGTCATCGGGGGGGCAATCAGCCCCAGCATTTT.

This clone turned up a few times. This sequence joins TRBV9 and TRBJ2-1; D perhaps matches TRBD2 (6 bases). The germline V gene has CDR1 SGDLS and CDR2 YYNGEE. V was clipped by 4 bases and J by 0 bases, with 11 bases between them. The CDR3 length is 15 residues. Here the CDR3 DNA reads TGTGCCAGCAGCTCTAGCGCGAGCTCCTACAATGAGCAGTTCTTC. Its translation: CASSSSASSYNEQFF.

In nucleotides, the CDR3 is TGTGCCAGCAGATCCGGGACAGGGGGCAGGGAGACCCAGTACTTC. Translated, it gives CASRSGTGGRETQYF. V usage is TRBV27 and J usage is TRBJ2-5, with 12 bases that match TRBD1. From germline, CDR1 is MNHEY and CDR2 SMNVEV (reference sequence). V shed 6 bases, J shed 5 bases, and the junction held 7 bases outside the gene matches. The CDR3 is made up of 15 amino acids.

Regarding this clone: Other DNA sequences in this sample translate to the same CDR3. The chain joins TRBV7-2 to TRBJ1-3; no clear D. Germline V gives CDR1 SGHTA, CDR2 FQGNSA. V was shortened by 0 bases and J by 0 bases, with 3 bases between the two germline ends. There are 14 residues in the CDR3. The CDR3 protein is CASSLAVSGNTIYF. The CDR3 DNA follows: TGTGCCAGCAGCTTAGCGGTCTCTGGAAACACCATATATTTT.

Comments on this clone: Distinct nucleotide sequences in the sample also encode this CDR3. The V call is TRBV7-9, the J call TRBJ1-6, with D uncertain. The germline V gene encodes CDR1 SEHNR and CDR2 FQNEAQ (reference sequence). Trimming pared 5 bases from V and 7 bases from J, leaving 3 bases between. The length of the CDR3 is 11 residues. The CDR3 sequence: CASSLNSPLHF. The CDR3 nucleotides are TGTGCCAGCAGCCTGAATTCACCCCTCCACTTT.

The DNA of the CDR3 is TGTGCCAGCAGCTTATCACAGGGGTTACAAACTGAAGCTTTCTTT. Residues: CASSLSQGLQTEAFF. The chain employs TRBV7-2 and TRBJ1-1; 7 bases agree with TRBD1. Germline CDR1 reads SGHTA; CDR2 reads FQGNSA. This CDR3 is built from 15 residues. The J segment lost 5 bases and the V segment lost 2 bases, leaving 8 bases of the junction unmatched.

This clone was observed a handful of times. This chain joins TRBV5-4 and TRBJ2-1, with 7 bases identical to TRBD2. V was pared by 4 bases and J by 4 bases, with 11 bases of the junction left unmatched. The CDR3 loop spans 16 amino acids. CDR1 and CDR2 from the germline V gene are SGHNT and YYREEE (reference sequence). The CDR3 DNA reads as TGTGCCAGCAGCCGGCCCGGGGCGGGAGCTTACAATGAGCAGTTCTTC. It encodes CASSRPGAGAYNEQFF.

This sequence joins TRBV30 and TRBJ1-2; the match to TRBD1 covers 9 bases. The CDR3 has 18 residues. Germline lookup yields CDR1 GTSNPN and CDR2 SVGIG (reference sequence). After removal of 3 bases from V and 6 bases from J, the junction contained 20 bases not matched to a gene. The CDR3 coding sequence is TGTGCCTGGAGCGCCCTTTATACAGGGGGCGCTTATGATAATGGCTACACCTTC. It encodes CAWSALYTGGAYDNGYTF.

Only a few counts were recorded for this clone. V gene TRBV29-1 combines with J gene TRBJ2-1; 9 positions match TRBD2. Trimming cost V 4 bases and J 2 bases; bases outside gene matches: 0. The V gene's germline CDR1 is SQVTM and CDR2 ANQGSEA. The CDR3 is 13 residues long. The CDR3 loop is CSVGLAAYNEQFF. In DNA, the CDR3 is TGCAGCGTTGGACTAGCGGCCTACAATGAGCAGTTCTTC.

The rearrangement links TRBV5-6 to TRBJ2-1; no definite D call. Germline CDR1 reads SGHDT; CDR2 reads YYEEEE. The CDR3 totals 13 residues. Trimming left V 7 bases short and J 0 bases short, with 8 bases between. The DNA of the CDR3 is TGTGCCAGCGGGTTCCTCTCCTACAATGAGCAGTTCTTC. This codes for CASGFLSYNEQFF.

The J gene is TRBJ2-6, the V gene TRBV9, with unresolved D. Germline assignment: CDR1 SGDLS and CDR2 YYNGEE. The CDR3 is 15 amino acids. V gave up 1 base and J gave up 5 bases, with 10 bases separating them. The chain's CDR3 is CASSVIPGWANVLTF. The CDR3 DNA reads TGTGCCAGCAGCGTAATCCCAGGCTGGGCCAACGTCCTGACTTTC.

This clone was observed a few times. In DNA form, the CDR3 reads TGCAGCGGATCCGGGACTAGCGGAGGCACAGATACGCAGTATTTT. The encoded protein is CSGSGTSGGTDTQYF. V gene TRBV29-1 combines with J gene TRBJ2-3; 11 positions match TRBD2. The CDR3 has 15 residues. Germline V gives CDR1 SQVTM, CDR2 ANQGSEA. V shed 7 bases and J 1 base; nucleotides not matched to a gene: 7.

V and J are TRBV6-6 and TRBJ2-4; 7 bases fit TRBD1. The germline V gene encodes CDR1 MNHNY and CDR2 SVGAGI (reference sequence). V lost 5 bases and J lost 0; bases outside the gene matches: 7. The CDR3 loop spans 16 amino acids. The CDR3 region is CASSKGTDLAKNIQYF. The CDR3 nucleotides are TGTGCCAGCAGTAAAGGGACAGATCTAGCCAAAAACATTCAGTACTTC.

The J gene is TRBJ2-5, the V gene TRBV6-1, with unresolved D. V was cut by 6 bases and J by 4 bases, with 9 bases left in between. The germline CDR1 and CDR2 sequences are MNHNS and SASEGT. This CDR3 is 12 amino acids long. CDR3 sequence reads: CASSYSRETQYF. The CDR3 DNA reads as TGTGCCAGCAGCTATTCCAGAGAGACCCAGTACTTC.